Each of the 16 T cell receptor beta chains below was sequenced from the same sample in a study of siplizumab effects on memory and regulatory T cells. Assay: immunoSEQ multiplex PCR; the TCRdb copy retains only in-frame clones and omits some. The sample has about 72,000 clones, about 90% seen once. Material for sequencing was CD8+ T cells sorted from blood. Every receptor here comes from a human donor in good health.

The J gene is TRBJ1-5, the V gene TRBV29-1; no clear D gene. CDR3 size: 13 residues. Trimming cost V 3 bases and J 6 bases, with 12 bases left between them. Germline CDR1 reads SQVTM; CDR2 reads ANQGSEA. The CDR3 protein is CSVDGLSGQPQHF. The CDR3 nucleotides are TGCAGCGTTGATGGGCTTTCTGGTCAGCCCCAGCATTTT.

This clone has only one observation. The V and J genes are TRBV5-5 and TRBJ1-3; D ambiguous. Germline-derived CDR1 and CDR2 are SGHKS and YYEKEE (reference sequence). This CDR3 spans 13 amino acids. V was cut by 4 bases and J by 11 bases, with 16 bases left in between. The CDR3 region has the DNA TGTGCCAGCAGCGAACACGGCGGGGTAGCCATATATTTT. Translated: CASSEHGGVAIYF.

V is TRBV2 and J is TRBJ1-5; maybe TRBD1 (5 bases). V lost 5 bases to trimming and J lost 0 bases, with 17 bases between them. Germline CDR1 reads SNHLY; CDR2 reads FYNNEI. CDR3 length: 17 amino acids. The CDR3 bases are TGTGCCAGCAGTCCCAAAGAACAGGTATATAGCAATCAGCCCCAGCATTTT. Translated, it gives CASSPKEQVYSNQPQHF.

The chain has TRBV7-8 and TRBJ1-1; possible D gene TRBD1, 5 bases. The CDR3 totals 14 residues. V was shortened by 3 bases and J by 4 bases, with 12 bases between the two germline ends. Germline values: CDR1 SGHVS, CDR2 FQNEAQ. CDR3 amino acids: CASSFGTGVTEAFF. DNA for the CDR3: TGTGCCAGCAGCTTCGGGACTGGGGTCACTGAAGCTTTCTTT.

The V gene is TRBV6-1, the J gene TRBJ2-7, with a weak D call TRBD2 (5 bases). The V and J ends lost 2 bases and 2 bases respectively, with 13 bases between them. Germline CDR1 MNHNS, CDR2 SASEGT. The CDR3 runs to 15 residues. The CDR3 sequence is CASSESEGPAYEQYF. The CDR3 nucleotides read TGTGCCAGCAGTGAAAGCGAGGGCCCGGCCTACGAGCAGTACTTC.

This clone appeared once. V usage is TRBV12-5 and J usage is TRBJ1-1; D gene ambiguous. CDR1 and CDR2 from the germline V gene are LGHNT and FRNRAP. The CDR3 consists of 13 residues. Trimming took off 4 bases at V and 2 bases at J, with 8 bases between the two ends. The CDR3 sequence: CASGYILNTEAFF. The CDR3, as DNA: TGTGCTAGTGGTTATATACTCAACACTGAAGCTTTCTTT. Supplemented by reference TRBV12-5 and TRBJ1-1, the full variable domain reads DARVTQTPRHKVTEMGQEVTMRCQPILGHNTVFWYRQTMMQGLELLAYFRNRAPLDDSGMPKDRFSAEMPDATLATLKIQPSEPRDSAVYFCASGYILNTEAFFGQGTRLTVV.

This chain uses TRBV19 with TRBJ1-1; D may be TRBD1 (5 bases). The CDR3 consists of 13 residues. Germline loops: CDR1 LNHDA, CDR2 SQIVND (reference sequence). V lost 9 bases, J lost 4 bases, and 15 bases lay in between. The CDR3 protein is CASRMGGATEAFF. The DNA of the CDR3 is TGTGCCAGCAGAATGGGAGGGGCCACTGAAGCTTTCTTT.

This chain uses TRBV27 with TRBJ1-2; possible D gene TRBD1, 5 bases. The CDR3 is 10 amino acids. V was trimmed by 9 bases and J by 5 bases, leaving 7 bases between them. Looked up from germline, CDR1 is MNHEY and CDR2 is SMNVEV (reference sequence). The CDR3 is CARQVYGYTF. DNA of the CDR3: TGTGCCAGACAGGTTTATGGCTACACCTTC.

The J gene is TRBJ1-1, the V gene TRBV4-1; D is unresolved. Per the germline V gene, CDR1 is MGHRA and CDR2 is YSYEKL. V dropped 1 base and J dropped 6 bases, with 3 bases sitting between them. CDR3 length: 11 amino acids. CDR3 sequence reads: CASSQGAEAFF. CDR3 nucleotides: TGCGCCAGCAGCCAAGGGGCTGAAGCTTTCTTT.

The chain links TRBV7-3 to TRBJ2-3, with D perhaps matching TRBD1 or TRBD2 (6 bases each). V was cut by 5 bases and J by 6 bases, with 15 bases left in between. Germline V gene data show CDR1 as SGHTA and CDR2 as FQGTGA. The length of the CDR3 is 14 residues. CDR3 protein: CASSPVGGGDTQYF. The CDR3 DNA reads as TGTGCCAGCAGCCCCGTGGGGGGCGGTGATACGCAGTATTTT.

This chain uses TRBV13 with TRBJ2-1; TRBD2 matches 9 bases. The CDR3 has 18 amino acids. V gave up 7 bases and J gave up 7 bases; unmatched junction bases: 20. Germline loops: CDR1 PRHDT, CDR2 FYEKMQ (reference sequence). In DNA form, the CDR3 reads TGTGCCAGCAACCACCCTAGCGGGATCCTCCGACGGGGGAATGAGCAGTTCTTC. This translates into CASNHPSGILRRGNEQFF.

This sequence joins TRBV4-2 and TRBJ1-6; D possibly corresponds to TRBD1 (6 bases). With 0 bases removed from V and 9 bases from J, the gap between germline ends came to 12 bases. From germline, CDR1 is LGHNA and CDR2 YNFKEQ. This CDR3 has 15 amino acids. The CDR3 nucleotides are TGTGCCAGCAGCCAAGACGCCACAGGGAGTTCACCCCTCCACTTT. Protein sequence: CASSQDATGSSPLHF.

This rearrangement joins TRBV19 to TRBJ1-1, with a tentative D call TRBD1 (5 bases). Trimming shortened V by 7 bases and J by 8 bases, and 17 bases separated the two germline ends. Germline loops: CDR1 LNHDA, CDR2 SQIVND (reference sequence). The CDR3 is 13 residues long. The CDR3: CASIIGWGREAFF. The CDR3 bases are TGTGCCAGTATTATTGGCTGGGGCAGGGAAGCTTTCTTT.

This chain connects TRBV4-1 to TRBJ1-2; 8 bases match TRBD1. CDR1 is MGHRA, CDR2 YSYEKL, per germline. This CDR3 is built from 17 residues. Trimming removed 4 bases from V and 3 bases from J; junction bases left unmatched: 13. This CDR3 is CASSLLHPTGEDYGYTF. The CDR3 region has the DNA TGCGCCAGCAGCCTCCTGCACCCGACAGGGGAGGACTATGGCTACACCTTC.

As for this clone: The junction differs from germline at one of its ends, possibly a read error. This chain connects TRBV7-7 to TRBJ2-2, with a weak D call TRBD2 (6 bases). This CDR3 spans 16 amino acids. Germline lookup yields CDR1 SSHAT and CDR2 FNYEAQ (reference sequence). The CDR3 sequence is CASSPYRLPRGGELFF. The CDR3 DNA follows: TGTGCTAGCAGCCCATACAGATTACCGCGGGGAGGGGAGCTGTTTTTT.

The V gene is TRBV7-9, the J gene TRBJ1-5; D possibly corresponds to TRBD1 (5 bases). The CDR3 runs 14 residues. Trimming left V 5 bases short and J 2 bases short, with 10 bases between. Germline V gene lookup returns CDR1 SEHNR and CDR2 FQNEAQ (reference sequence). Here the CDR3 DNA reads TGTGCCAGCAGCCGGGACGGTGGCAATCAGCCCCAGCATTTT. Amino acids: CASSRDGGNQPQHF.